The clone carrying this T cell receptor (beta chain) was counted a few times. Its antigen is as yet unknown. This sample stems from a study of response to subunit inactivated influenza vaccine. Whole-study results and caveats: The authors suggested that few new T cells are recruited per seasonal influenza vaccination.

Trimming took 6 bases from V and 7 from J, leaving 21 bases between them. CDR3 length: 15 residues. Germline assignment: CDR1 ENHRY and CDR2 SYGVKD. TCRdb re-analysed the RT-PCR reads in MiXCR, keeping a single row per CDR3 protein. The table has 550,000 to 800,000 distinct CDR3 sequences, less than 20% seen once. V is TRBV10-3 and J is TRBJ1-1, with a tentative D call TRBD1 (5 bases). The material was PBMCs from blood, obtained about 12 days after vaccination. The TCR originated in a man aged 50-60 years who received an inactivated influenza vaccine. CDR3 coding DNA: TGTGCCATCAGCGATACAGGTCCACGTAAGAGTGAAGCTTTCTTT. Its protein product is CAISDTGPRKSEAFF.